The T cell receptor beta chain under discussion was sequenced for a study of blood T cell repertoires in COVID-19. For the study at large: Researchers got acute and convalescent COVID-19 samples from the United States, Italy and Spain. From T cells, B-cell-depleted T cells, or PBMCs came the material, which was cDNA or gDNA.

Assay used: immunoSEQ multiplex PCR; TCRdb lists only in-frame clones, some missing. The sample lists fewer than 200,000 clones, over 80% occurring once. It was during active infection that Seattle patients were enrolled and then longitudinally followed. The CDR3 is 17 amino acids. Germline CDR1 KGHSH, CDR2 LQKENI. After removal of 3 bases from V and 0 bases from J, the junction contained 3 bases not matched to a gene. The V gene is TRBV18, the J gene TRBJ2-6; 9 positions match TRBD1. The sequence came from a woman in her seventies with COVID-19, enrolled during active disease. The sequencing sample was made of peripheral blood. This chain's CDR3 is CASSPGQGSSGANVLTF. CDR3 DNA sequence: TGTGCCAGCTCACCTGGACAGGGGAGCTCTGGGGCCAACGTCCTGACTTTC. The full variable domain, in which reference TRBV18 and TRBJ2-6 provide the parts outside the CDR3, is NAGVMQNPRHLVRRRGQEARLRCSPMKGHSHVYWYRQLPEEGLKFMVYLQKENIIDESGMPKERFSAEFPKEGPSILRIQQVVRGDSAAYFCASSPGQGSSGANVLTFGAGSRLTVL.